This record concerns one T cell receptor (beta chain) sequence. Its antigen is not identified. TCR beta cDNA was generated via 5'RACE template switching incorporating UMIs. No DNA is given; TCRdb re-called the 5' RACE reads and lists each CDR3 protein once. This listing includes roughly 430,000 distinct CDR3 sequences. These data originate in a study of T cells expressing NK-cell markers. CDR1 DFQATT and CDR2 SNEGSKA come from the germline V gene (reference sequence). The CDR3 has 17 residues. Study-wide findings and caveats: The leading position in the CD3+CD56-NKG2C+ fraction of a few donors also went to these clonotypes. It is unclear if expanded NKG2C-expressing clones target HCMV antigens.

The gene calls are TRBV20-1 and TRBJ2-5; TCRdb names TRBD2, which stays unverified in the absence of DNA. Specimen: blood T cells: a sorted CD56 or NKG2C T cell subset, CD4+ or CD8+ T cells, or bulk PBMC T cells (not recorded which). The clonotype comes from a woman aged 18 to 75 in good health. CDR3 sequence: CSANGAGLAGGLETQYF.